Following are 7 T cell receptor beta chains from one sample sequenced in a study of blood T cell repertoires in COVID-19. TCRdb's table, derived via immunoSEQ multiplex PCR, lists solely in-frame clones and lacks some. The sample shows roughly 68,000 clones, approximately 92% of them seen only once. The sample consisted of peripheral blood. The source is a woman aged 45 to 65 with active COVID-19.

This clone was counted a few times. This chain joins TRBV5-6 and TRBJ1-3, with a tentative D call TRBD1 (6 bases). V was trimmed by 6 bases and J by 4 bases, leaving 14 bases between them. The germline gives CDR1 SGHDT, CDR2 YYEEEE. The CDR3 contains 14 residues. This CDR3 is CASNEQGSGNTIYF. The CDR3 bases are TGTGCCAGCAACGAACAGGGATCAGGAAACACCATATATTTT.

This clone has more than one count but fewer than ten. The V and J genes are TRBV6-2 or TRBV6-3 and TRBJ1-5, with D possibly matching TRBD1 (6 bases). The CDR3 runs 14 residues. Germline lookup yields CDR1 MNHEY and CDR2 SVGEGT. Trimming removed 5 bases from V and 4 bases from J, with 12 bases in between. The CDR3 DNA is TGTGCCAGCAGTACCGGGACACCTAATCAGCCCCAGCATTTT. Its protein product is CASSTGTPNQPQHF.

The chain links TRBV15 to TRBJ2-3; D is unclear. The CDR3 extends over 14 amino acids. Trimming shortened V by 7 bases and J by 0 bases, and 11 bases separated the two germline ends. Germline CDR1 and CDR2: LNHNV and YYDKDF (reference sequence). The CDR3 DNA reads as TGTGCCACCACCCCAGGCCGTAGCACAGATACGCAGTATTTT. This sequence encodes CATTPGRSTDTQYF.

This clone was recorded only once. The rearrangement links TRBV7-8 to TRBJ2-3; D unresolved. CDR3 length: 13 residues. Trimming shortened V by 1 base and J by 2 bases, and 4 bases separated the two germline ends. The germline V gene has CDR1 SGHVS and CDR2 FQNEAQ. CDR3 coding DNA: TGTGCCAGCAGCTTAGAGCTCACAGATACGCAGTATTTT. It is translated as CASSLELTDTQYF.

The count of this clone is one. This chain joins TRBV28 and TRBJ1-5, with D tentatively TRBD1 (6 bases). Germline V gene sequence: CDR1 MDHEN, CDR2 SYDVKM. The CDR3 runs to 14 residues. V dropped 7 bases and J dropped 2 bases, with 12 bases sitting between them. CDR3 sequence: CASMRGGGNQPQHF. CDR3 DNA: TGTGCCAGCATGCGAGGGGGTGGCAATCAGCCCCAGCATTTT.

V and J are TRBV5-1 and TRBJ2-3; 8 bases map to TRBD2. CDR3 length: 18 residues. Germline lookup yields CDR1 SGHRS and CDR2 YFSETQ. V lost 4 bases, J lost 5 bases, and 18 bases stayed unmatched. The CDR3 sequence: CASSNLRESGSSGDTQYF. In nucleotides, the CDR3 is TGCGCCAGCAGCAACCTGCGGGAGAGCGGGAGTTCTGGAGATACGCAGTATTTT.

This clone was seen once. This chain joins TRBV2 and TRBJ2-3; TRBD1 is a possible D gene (6 bases). CDR1 and CDR2 (germline): SNHLY, FYNNEI. Trimming shortened V by 3 bases and J by 4 bases, and 11 bases separated the two germline ends. The CDR3 spans 14 residues. CDR3 sequence (DNA): TGTGCCAGCAGTGAGTACAGGGCCGCAGATACGCAGTATTTT. Protein product: CASSEYRAADTQYF. Full variable domain (rest looked up from reference TRBV2 and TRBJ2-3): EPEVTQTPSHQVTQMGQEVILRCVPISNHLYFYWYRQILGQKVEFLVSFYNNEISEKSEIFDDQFSVERPDGSNFTLKIRSTKLEDSAMYFCASSEYRAADTQYFGPGTRLTVL.